This entry lists 30 T cell receptor beta chains sequenced from one sample in a study of cytomegalovirus exposure and HLA in healthy donors. 13 Jbeta primers and 60 Vbeta primers were used for the PCR. Method: immunoSEQ multiplex PCR; TCRdb's copy keeps in-frame clones and lacks some. This table has 160,000 or so clones, approximately 88% appearing once. Sequencing was performed on PBMCs. These receptors all stem from a woman under 30 in good health and CMV-seronegative.

The J gene is TRBJ1-2, the V gene TRBV28; weak D call: TRBD1 (6 bases). V was pared by 4 bases and J by 6 bases, with 21 bases between. The CDR3 sequence is 16 residues long. Germline CDR1 and CDR2: MDHEN and SYDVKM. The CDR3 region is CASSSPATGSRHGYTF. The CDR3 DNA reads TGTGCCAGCAGTTCCCCGGCCACAGGGAGCCGCCATGGCTACACCTTC.

This clone was counted once. This sequence joins TRBV11-3 and TRBJ2-5; 8 bases agree with TRBD2. V dropped 4 bases and J dropped 1; count of bases not matched to a gene: 5. This CDR3 has 15 amino acids. Germline V gene data show CDR1 as SGHNT and CDR2 as YENEEA. This CDR3 reads CASSYAGGAQETQYF. Written as DNA, the CDR3 is TGTGCCAGCAGCTACGCCGGGGGGGCCCAAGAGACCCAGTACTTC.

A word on this clone: The sample carries other DNA sequences with the same CDR3. The V and J genes are TRBV5-1 and TRBJ1-2, with 9 bases that match TRBD1. V lost 4 bases and J lost 2; bases outside the gene matches: 3. The germline V gene encodes CDR1 SGHRS and CDR2 YFSETQ. The CDR3 consists of 14 residues. CDR3 loop: CASSAGQGNYGYTF. The CDR3 DNA follows: TGCGCCAGCAGCGCCGGACAGGGGAACTATGGCTACACCTTC.

This clone was observed a few times. This chain uses TRBV6-1 with TRBJ2-7; a possible D gene is TRBD2 (6 bases). The CDR3 is made up of 15 amino acids. V lost 0 bases, J lost 4 bases, and 13 bases lay in between. CDR1 and CDR2 (germline): MNHNS, SASEGT. The CDR3 loop is CASSEAQEGGYEQYF. CDR3 in DNA: TGTGCCAGCAGTGAAGCGCAGGAGGGAGGTTACGAGCAGTACTTC.

The chain recombines TRBV9 with TRBJ2-3; a possible D gene is TRBD2 (8 bases). CDR1 is SGDLS, CDR2 YYNGEE, per germline. V gave up 4 bases and J gave up 0 bases, with 30 bases separating them. CDR3 length: 21 amino acids. The CDR3 region has the DNA TGTGCCAGCAGCCAGGGGGGCCATTGGGGGCGGGGGGCCCCGAGCACAGATACGCAGTATTTT. Translated, it gives CASSQGGHWGRGAPSTDTQYF.

This rearrangement joins TRBV28 to TRBJ2-5; D might be TRBD1 (6 bases). From germline, CDR1 is MDHEN and CDR2 SYDVKM. The CDR3 runs 14 residues. Trimming took 5 bases from V and 4 from J, leaving 14 bases between them. The chain's CDR3 is CASSNQGNIETQYF. The CDR3 nucleotides are TGTGCCAGCAGTAACCAGGGGAATATAGAGACCCAGTACTTC.

This clone has a handful of counts. The chain is built from TRBV6-1 and TRBJ2-7, with 7 bases identical to TRBD1. The CDR3 contains 15 residues. The ends lost 2 bases at V and 3 bases at J; junction bases unmatched: 7. Germline V gives CDR1 MNHNS, CDR2 SASEGT. CDR3 bases: TGTGCCAGCAGTGAACGGCAGGGGGATTACTACGAGCAGTACTTC. As protein: CASSERQGDYYEQYF.

V and J are TRBV18 and TRBJ1-5, with 10 nucleotides matching TRBD1. The CDR3 contains 14 residues. The germline V gene encodes CDR1 KGHSH and CDR2 LQKENI. V lost 3 bases and J lost 11; bases outside the gene matches: 7. The CDR3 DNA reads as TGTGCCAGCTCACCGGGACAGGGGTTAATGGCCCAGCATTTT. This encodes CASSPGQGLMAQHF.

The chain carries TRBV18 and TRBJ1-3, with D possibly being TRBD1 (5 bases). The CDR3 is 13 residues long. V was shortened by 2 bases and J by 7 bases, with 9 bases between the two germline ends. CDR1 KGHSH and CDR2 LQKENI come from the germline V gene. The CDR3 protein is CASSPARANTIYF. DNA of the CDR3: TGTGCCAGCTCACCAGCCAGGGCGAACACCATATATTTT.

The V gene is TRBV19, the J gene TRBJ1-5, with TRBD1 matching over 8 bases. This CDR3 region has 13 residues. Trimming took 6 bases from V and 5 from J; bases not matched to a gene: 3. The germline V gene encodes CDR1 LNHDA and CDR2 SQIVND (reference sequence). The CDR3 nucleotides are TGTGCCAGTAGGGGGACAGGCGATCAGCCCCAGCATTTT. Protein: CASRGTGDQPQHF.

This chain joins TRBV25-1 and TRBJ2-2, with D perhaps TRBD1 (6 bases). The CDR3 loop spans 15 amino acids. Trimming took 7 bases from V and 3 from J, leaving 15 bases between them. Germline CDR1 MGHDK, CDR2 SYGVNS. CDR3 in amino acids: CASTLGQLHTGELFF. DNA for the CDR3: TGTGCCAGCACCCTTGGACAGCTACACACCGGGGAGCTGTTTTTT.

This rearrangement joins TRBV9 to TRBJ2-7; tentatively, D is TRBD1 (5 bases). From germline, CDR1 is SGDLS and CDR2 YYNGEE. V shed 0 bases and J shed 5 bases, with 15 bases lying between them. The CDR3 is 15 residues long. CDR3 amino acids: CASSVEPVGAHEQYF. The CDR3 DNA is TGTGCCAGCAGCGTAGAACCCGTTGGGGCCCACGAGCAGTACTTC.

This clone appeared a few times. The chain links TRBV6-1 to TRBJ1-5; D is undetermined. With 3 bases removed from V and 5 bases from J, the gap between germline ends came to 5 bases. The CDR3 covers 12 residues. Germline V gene data show CDR1 as MNHNS and CDR2 as SASEGT. The DNA for the CDR3 is TGTGCCAGCAGTGACAGGTATCAGCCCCAGCATTTT. It encodes CASSDRYQPQHF.

The chain uses TRBV5-6 and TRBJ2-3; 7 nucleotides agree with TRBD2. The V segment lost 5 bases and the J segment 2 bases; nucleotides outside the gene matches: 5. Germline assignment: CDR1 SGHDT and CDR2 YYEEEE. The CDR3 length is 14 residues. The DNA of the CDR3 is TGTGCCAGCAGGTCGGGGGGACTCACAGATACGCAGTATTTT. It codes for CASRSGGLTDTQYF. Full variable domain (rest looked up from reference TRBV5-6 and TRBJ2-3): DAGVTQSPTHLIKTRGQQVTLRCSPKSGHDTVSWYQQALGQGPQFIFQYYEEEERQRGNFPDRFSGHQFPNYSSELNVNALLLGDSALYLCASRSGGLTDTQYFGPGTRLTVL.

This sequence joins TRBV6-1 and TRBJ1-3; the D gene is possibly TRBD1 (6 bases). Deletions cut 7 bases from V and 2 bases from J, with 9 bases between. Germline CDR1 MNHNS, CDR2 SASEGT. The CDR3 spans 13 residues. CDR3: CASIRGTGNTIYF. The CDR3 nucleotides read TGTGCCAGCATTAGGGGGACTGGAAACACCATATATTTT.

CDR3 amino acids: CASSLSGTQAPGELFF. The CDR3 DNA follows: TGTGCCAGCAGCCTCTCGGGGACTCAAGCCCCCGGGGAGCTGTTTTTT. The V call is TRBV7-2, the J call TRBJ2-2; D may be TRBD2 (6 bases). Trimming cost V 5 bases and J 6 bases, with 19 bases left between them. Germline V gene sequence: CDR1 SGHTA, CDR2 FQGNSA. The CDR3 has 16 amino acids.

This chain links TRBV4-1 with TRBJ2-1; TRBD2 matches at 12 bases. After removal of 2 bases from V and 4 bases from J, the junction contained 6 bases not matched to a gene. Germline CDR1 and CDR2: MGHRA and YSYEKL. The CDR3 totals 17 residues. CDR3: CASSQRPGLAGYNEQFF. CDR3 nucleotide sequence: TGCGCCAGCAGCCAACGCCCGGGACTAGCGGGTTACAATGAGCAGTTCTTC.

The J gene is TRBJ1-2, the V gene TRBV5-4; 8 positions match TRBD1. The length of the CDR3 is 14 residues. V was pared by 4 bases and J by 8 bases, with 10 bases of the junction left unmatched. CDR1 and CDR2 (germline): SGHNT, YYREEE (reference sequence). CDR3 sequence: CASSLTDRGGGYTF. The CDR3 region has the DNA TGTGCCAGCAGCCTGACCGACAGGGGTGGAGGCTACACCTTC. Based on the CDR3 plus reference TRBV5-4 and TRBJ1-2, the full variable domain is ETGVTQSPTHLIKTRGQQVTLRCSSQSGHNTVSWYQQALGQGPQFIFQYYREEENGRGNFPPRFSGLQFPNYSSELNVNALELDDSALYLCASSLTDRGGGYTFGSGTRLTVV.

The V call is TRBV18, the J call TRBJ2-7, with a weak D call TRBD2 (6 bases). Trimming shortened V by 3 bases and J by 1 base, and 7 bases separated the two germline ends. Germline lookup yields CDR1 KGHSH and CDR2 LQKENI. The CDR3 has 13 residues. The CDR3 spells CASSPGLSYEQYF. DNA of the CDR3: TGTGCCAGCTCACCGGGACTTTCCTACGAGCAGTACTTC.

J is TRBJ1-1 and V is TRBV30; D perhaps matches TRBD1 (6 bases). This CDR3 has 14 residues. Germline CDR1 reads GTSNPN; CDR2 reads SVGIG (reference sequence). The V gene lost 3 bases and the J gene lost 1 base, with 12 bases spanning the gap. The CDR3 protein is CAWRLRDTNTEAFF. Here the CDR3 DNA reads TGTGCCTGGAGGCTCCGGGACACGAACACTGAAGCTTTCTTT.

This clone was observed a single time. The CDR3 coding sequence is TGCGCCAGCAGCTTGGCCAGGGGAAATGAAAAACTGTTTTTT. As protein: CASSLARGNEKLFF. V usage is TRBV5-1 and J usage is TRBJ1-4, with D possibly being TRBD1 (6 bases). Germline V gene lookup returns CDR1 SGHRS and CDR2 YFSETQ. With 0 bases removed from V and 5 bases from J, the gap between germline ends came to 8 bases. The length of the CDR3 is 14 residues.

This chain links TRBV10-3 with TRBJ1-3; a possible D gene is TRBD1 (6 bases). This CDR3 has 14 residues. Per germline, CDR1 ENHRY and CDR2 SYGVKD. V lost 4 bases to trimming and J lost 2 bases, with 9 bases between them. For the CDR3, the DNA is TGTGCCATCAGTGTCTCAGGGGCTGGAAACACCATATATTTT. Translation gives CAISVSGAGNTIYF.

The chain has TRBV13 and TRBJ2-7; TRBD1 is a possible D gene (5 bases). The V gene lost 0 bases and the J gene lost 4 bases, with 7 bases spanning the gap. The CDR3 runs to 13 residues. Germline loops: CDR1 PRHDT, CDR2 FYEKMQ (reference sequence). The CDR3: CASSLGAGYEQYF. DNA for the CDR3: TGTGCCAGCAGCTTAGGGGCAGGGTACGAGCAGTACTTC.

The V call is TRBV7-2, the J call TRBJ2-7, with D hard to call. Germline assignment: CDR1 SGHTA and CDR2 FQGNSA. The V gene lost 4 bases and the J gene lost 7 bases, with 14 bases spanning the gap. This CDR3 comprises 13 residues. The CDR3 sequence is CASSYSFTGEQYF. The DNA for the CDR3 is TGTGCCAGCAGCTATTCTTTTACTGGTGAGCAGTACTTC. Complete variable domain (other parts from reference TRBV7-2 and TRBJ2-7): GAGVSQSPSNKVTEKGKDVELRCDPISGHTALYWYRQSLGQGLEFLIYFQGNSAPDKSGLPSDRFSAERTGGSVSTLTIQRTQQEDSAVYLCASSYSFTGEQYFGPGTRLTVT.

The chain recombines TRBV6-5 with TRBJ1-5; maybe TRBD1 (5 bases). CDR1 is MNHEY and CDR2 is SVGAGI in the germline V gene. CDR3 size: 14 residues. Trimming shortened V by 5 bases and J by 5 bases, and 13 bases separated the two germline ends. The CDR3 bases are TGTGCCAGCAGTCGATACGGGACTGATCAGCCCCAGCATTTT. Translating gives CASSRYGTDQPQHF.

The chain combines TRBV30 with TRBJ1-3; 7 positions agree with TRBD1. Germline CDR1 is GTSNPN and CDR2 is SVGIG (reference sequence). The length of the CDR3 is 13 residues. After removal of 5 bases from V and 5 bases from J, the junction contained 6 bases not matched to a gene. The CDR3 loop is CAWAGDRRNTIYF. The DNA for the CDR3 is TGTGCCTGGGCTGGGGACAGAAGAAACACCATATATTTT.

V is TRBV19 and J is TRBJ2-1; 8 nucleotides agree with TRBD1. Germline lookup yields CDR1 LNHDA and CDR2 SQIVND (reference sequence). J lost 3 bases, V lost 6 bases, and 7 bases had no gene match. This CDR3 region has 15 residues. DNA of the CDR3: TGTGCCAGTAGGAGAGACAGGGGAGACTACAATGAGCAGTTCTTC. As protein: CASRRDRGDYNEQFF.

This rearrangement joins TRBV7-3 to TRBJ2-1, with a weak D call TRBD1 (6 bases). CDR3 size: 15 residues. Trimming took off 5 bases at V and 5 bases at J, with 16 bases between the two ends. Germline assignment: CDR1 SGHTA and CDR2 FQGTGA. CDR3 residues: CASSPSGQINNEQFF. The CDR3 region has the DNA TGTGCCAGCAGCCCCTCCGGACAGATTAACAATGAGCAGTTCTTC.

With regard to this clone: Compared with germline, one end of the junction differs, possibly owing to a read error. The chain carries TRBV19 and TRBJ2-7; TRBD1 agrees at 8 bases. CDR3 length: 14 residues. The germline V gene has CDR1 LNHDA and CDR2 SQIVND (reference sequence). As DNA, the CDR3 is TGTGCCGGTAGTAACGGACAGGGCGTACTCGAGCAGTACTTC. As protein: CAGSNGQGVLEQYF.

The chain carries TRBV5-1 and TRBJ1-1; 10 bases agree with TRBD1. CDR3 length: 14 residues. Germline V CDR1 and CDR2: SGHRS, YFSETQ. V lost 3 bases, J lost 6 bases, and 5 bases stayed unmatched. The CDR3 reads CASSWDRGASEAFF. CDR3 DNA: TGCGCCAGCAGCTGGGACAGGGGCGCCTCTGAAGCTTTCTTT.